This entry features one T cell receptor (beta chain) sequence. Measured with immunoSEQ multiplex PCR; TCRdb has only the in-frame clones, and not every one. The table lists around 150,000 clones, almost 85% of them singletons. This record comes from a study of blood T cell repertoires in COVID-19. CDR1 is LNHDA and CDR2 is SQIVND in the germline V gene (reference sequence). V was shortened by 5 bases and J by 4 bases, with 17 bases between the two germline ends. The CDR3 length is 15 residues. This sequence joins TRBV19 and TRBJ2-5; maybe TRBD1 (7 bases). Sequenced sample: peripheral blood. The receptor was isolated from a woman at least 80 years old with acute or convalescent COVID-19. The CDR3 protein is CASSWQGGPVETQYF. CDR3 in DNA: TGTGCCAGTAGTTGGCAGGGGGGACCGGTAGAGACCCAGTACTTC.